This T cell receptor (beta chain) was found in a study of Ad26.COV2.S vaccination and SARS-CoV-2 variants. Study at large: In the study, Ad26.COV2.S was injected intramuscularly once, or twice 56 days apart.

Treatment indicated: 15 to 20 received Ad26.COV2.S at low or high dose, single or two shots; roughly five received placebo; per-sample allocation not given. Specimen acquisition occurred on day 63 following the initial vaccine or placebo injection. A Boston donor was an adult aged 18-55 years. Using immunoSEQ multiplex PCR, the repertoire was profiled, and TCRdb retains in-frame clones only, with some absent. The profile shows approximately 340,000 clones, 70% to 90% of them singletons. This CDR3 comprises 14 residues. CDR1 GTSNPN and CDR2 SVGIG come from the germline V gene (reference sequence). V gave up 3 bases and J gave up 4 bases; unmatched junction bases: 2. This clone was observed once.

The sample consisted of peripheral blood, taken in a trial of Ad26.COV2.S vaccine versus placebo. This TCR came from a person aged 18-65 years who received the Ad26.COV2.S COVID-19 vaccine or a placebo. V usage is TRBV30 and J usage is TRBJ2-1; 11 nucleotides line up with TRBD2. This CDR3 is CAWSSSGGYNEQFF. In DNA form, the CDR3 reads TGTGCCTGGAGCTCTAGCGGGGGGTACAATGAGCAGTTCTTC.